One and the same sample provided the 15 T cell receptor beta chains below, sequenced in a study of T-cell memory formation after mild COVID-19. TCRdb redid the calling of the 5' RACE reads with MiXCR, one entry per CDR3 protein. The data contain approximately 240,000 distinct CDR3 sequences, over 15% of them seen just once; the ten biggest clones take up 3% to 4.5%. The sequencing input was PBMCs or a T cell subset sorted from them (not recorded which). All receptors come from a man in his late teens or twenties who had mild COVID-19 (a few samples of this study predate the infection). Cell type and time point are not known.

CDR3 residues: CASSLVTNSYEQYF. CDR3 bases: TGTGCCAGCAGCTTAGTCACTAACTCCTACGAGCAGTACTTC. The J gene is TRBJ2-7, the V gene TRBV7-2; D call uncertain. Germline V gene lookup returns CDR1 SGHTA and CDR2 FQGNSA. Trimming cost V 1 base and J 0 bases, with 7 bases left between them. The CDR3 contains 14 residues.

This clonotype was seen a few times. The genes are TRBV7-3 and TRBJ1-5; a weak D match, TRBD1 (5 bases). CDR3 length: 13 amino acids. Per the germline V gene, CDR1 is SGHTA and CDR2 is FQGTGA. V was cut by 1 base and J by 6 bases, with 7 bases left in between. The CDR3 is CASSLITGQPQHF. CDR3 nucleotides: TGTGCCAGCAGCTTAATTACAGGTCAGCCCCAGCATTTT.

This clonotype was counted many times. This chain joins TRBV5-1 and TRBJ2-3; D is undetermined. V shed 0 bases and J shed 4 bases, with 3 bases lying between them. Looked up from germline, CDR1 is SGHRS and CDR2 is YFSETQ. The CDR3 runs 12 residues. The CDR3 sequence is CASSLAADTQYF. DNA of the CDR3: TGCGCCAGCAGCTTGGCCGCAGATACGCAGTATTTT.

The rearrangement joins TRBV7-2 to TRBJ1-2; D unresolved. The CDR3 extends over 16 amino acids. With 2 bases removed from V and 6 bases from J, the gap between germline ends came to 19 bases. Per the germline V gene, CDR1 is SGHTA and CDR2 is FQGNSA. CDR3 nucleotides: TGTGCCAGCAGCTTAAGTCGGGCCTCAGCGGGGAATGGCTACACCTTC. This codes for CASSLSRASAGNGYTF. Filled out from reference TRBV7-2 and TRBJ1-2, the complete variable domain reads GAGVSQSPSNKVTEKGKDVELRCDPISGHTALYWYRQSLGQGLEFLIYFQGNSAPDKSGLPSDRFSAERTGGSVSTLTIQRTQQEDSAVYLCASSLSRASAGNGYTFGSGTRLTVV.

This clonotype was counted only a few times. The chain couples TRBV28 to TRBJ1-5, with D unresolved. There are 17 residues in the CDR3. V gave up 3 bases and J gave up 3 bases, with 18 bases separating them. From germline, CDR1 is MDHEN and CDR2 SYDVKM. CDR3 DNA sequence: TGTGCCAGCAGTTTGTCTGGAGCCCTTCTTTCCAATCAGCCCCAGCATTTT. Translation gives CASSLSGALLSNQPQHF.

This clonotype appeared many times. DNA for the CDR3: TGTGCCAGCAGGGGGGGACTAGCGGAAGAGACCCAGTACTTC. This gives the protein CASRGGLAEETQYF. V gene TRBV6-1 combines with J gene TRBJ2-5, with 11 bases fitting TRBD2. After removal of 6 bases from V and 3 bases from J, the junction contained 3 bases not matched to a gene. Per germline, CDR1 MNHNS and CDR2 SASEGT. The CDR3 totals 14 residues.

The chain links TRBV15 to TRBJ2-3; no clear D gene. CDR1 LNHNV and CDR2 YYDKDF come from the germline V gene (reference sequence). Trimming shortened V by 1 base and J by 2 bases, and 10 bases separated the two germline ends. This CDR3 contains 15 residues. CDR3 region: CATSRASEPTDTQYF. The DNA for the CDR3 is TGTGCCACCAGCAGAGCATCGGAACCCACAGATACGCAGTATTTT.

The rearrangement uses TRBV12-5 and TRBJ1-1; 7 nucleotides agree with TRBD1. The CDR3 sequence is 17 residues long. With V trimmed by 1 base and J by 0 bases, 8 bases remained unmatched. Per germline, CDR1 LGHNT and CDR2 FRNRAP. Here the CDR3 reads CASGLDRGGFMNTEAFF. The CDR3 bases are TGTGCTAGTGGTTTGGACAGGGGAGGATTTATGAACACTGAAGCTTTCTTT.

This clonotype was found many times. The chain uses TRBV21-1 and TRBJ1-3; no check of the table's D call, TRBD1, against the DNA was made. TRBV21-1 is described as a pseudogene. The CDR3 consists of 17 residues. The CDR3 DNA reads TGTGCCACCAAGTCGGGACAGATTAGAAACTCTGGAAACACCATATATTTT. It is translated as CATKSGQIRNSGNTIYF.

This clonotype was picked up a small number of times. The V call is TRBV23-1, the J call TRBJ1-4; 9 bases match TRBD1. TRBV23-1 counts as an open reading frame of uncertain function. Trimming took 5 bases from V and 5 from J; bases not matched to a gene: 9. This CDR3 is built from 16 residues. The CDR3 DNA is TGCGCCAGCAGTTGGGGACAGGGACTATTAAATGAAAAACTGTTTTTT. Its protein is CASSWGQGLLNEKLFF.

This clonotype was found a few times. This sequence joins TRBV5-1 and TRBJ2-1; D is uncertain. From germline, CDR1 is SGHRS and CDR2 YFSETQ. Trimming removed 2 bases at V and 10 bases at J, with 16 bases between. This CDR3 is built from 14 residues. CDR3 in amino acids: CASSFPLSPAEQFF. CDR3 DNA sequence: TGCGCCAGCAGCTTCCCGTTGAGCCCTGCCGAGCAGTTCTTC. Full variable domain (remainder filled in from reference TRBV5-1 and TRBJ2-1): KAGVTQTPRYLIKTRGQQVTLSCSPISGHRSVSWYQQTPGQGLQFLFEYFSETQRNKGNFPGRFSGRQFSNSRSEMNVSTLELGDSALYLCASSFPLSPAEQFFGPGTRLTVL.

This clonotype appeared a few times. The chain is built from TRBV20-1 and TRBJ2-3; no clear D. The CDR3 runs to 15 residues. Per germline, CDR1 DFQATT and CDR2 SNEGSKA (reference sequence). Trimming left V 3 bases short and J 2 bases short, with 15 bases between. The CDR3 spells CSASGRPPNTDTQYF. As DNA, the CDR3 is TGCAGTGCTAGTGGGCGTCCCCCGAACACAGATACGCAGTATTTT.

The J gene is TRBJ1-5, the V gene TRBV20-1; the D gene is possibly TRBD1 (5 bases). The CDR3 covers 12 residues. The germline V and J ends were trimmed by 1 base and 14 bases, with 15 bases remaining between them. Germline V gene lookup returns CDR1 DFQATT and CDR2 SNEGSKA (reference sequence). The CDR3 loop is CSARGGRPEKHF. Here the CDR3 DNA reads TGCAGTGCTAGAGGGGGCCGACCCGAGAAGCATTTT.

In its sample, this clonotype was seen a few times. The V gene is TRBV3-1, the J gene TRBJ2-1; 11 nucleotides match TRBD2. This CDR3 region has 13 residues. The V segment lost 8 bases and the J segment 6 bases; nucleotides outside the gene matches: 3. CDR1 is LGHDT, CDR2 YNNKEL, per germline (reference sequence). CDR3 protein: CASSLAGANEQFF. The CDR3 DNA reads as TGTGCCAGCTCACTAGCGGGGGCCAATGAGCAGTTCTTC.

In its sample, this clonotype was seen many times. The chain couples TRBV5-1 to TRBJ2-5; 9 bases align to TRBD2. Germline trimming cut 4 bases from V and 4 bases from J; bases unmatched to any gene: 14. This CDR3 has 17 amino acids. CDR1 and CDR2 (germline): SGHRS, YFSETQ. The CDR3 loop is CASSLLGGGVGRETQYF. The DNA of the CDR3 is TGCGCCAGCAGCCTTCTGGGCGGGGGGGTCGGAAGAGAGACCCAGTACTTC. The complete variable domain, with remaining parts taken from reference TRBV5-1 and TRBJ2-5, reads KAGVTQTPRYLIKTRGQQVTLSCSPISGHRSVSWYQQTPGQGLQFLFEYFSETQRNKGNFPGRFSGRQFSNSRSEMNVSTLELGDSALYLCASSLLGGGVGRETQYFGPGTRLLVL.